Listed here are 15 T cell receptor beta chains from one sample, sequenced in a study of cytomegalovirus exposure and HLA in healthy donors. The primer mix had 60 Vbeta and 13 Jbeta primers. Only in-frame clones appear in the TCRdb table, and some are missing; sequencing was by immunoSEQ multiplex PCR. Among 150,000 to 200,000 clones listed, under 90% were seen once. The sequenced sample was PBMCs. The receptors were gathered from a young man in good health and CMV-seronegative.

This clone has only one observation. The chain is built from TRBV10-2 and TRBJ2-1; no reliable D call. Germline CDR1 and CDR2: WSHSY and SAAADI. The V end lost 4 bases, the J end lost 5 bases, and 6 bases lay between the germline ends. The CDR3 has 12 residues. This chain's CDR3 is CASSVLNNEQFF. The CDR3 bases are TGCGCCAGCAGTGTCTTAAACAATGAGCAGTTCTTC.

The chain couples TRBV19 to TRBJ2-7; D not resolved. The germline gives CDR1 LNHDA, CDR2 SQIVND (reference sequence). This CDR3 has 16 amino acids. Trimming left V 0 bases short and J 1 base short, with 13 bases between. The CDR3 nucleotides are TGTGCCAGTAGTATAGATTTGACTGAAAGGTCCTACGAGCAGTACTTC. This gives the protein CASSIDLTERSYEQYF.

The DNA of the CDR3 is TGCGCCAGCAGCTTTGAAGGGGGACGCTCCTATAATTCACCCCTCCACTTT. Its protein is CASSFEGGRSYNSPLHF. The chain joins TRBV5-1 to TRBJ1-6; a possible D gene is TRBD1 (6 bases). This CDR3 comprises 17 residues. CDR1 and CDR2 (germline): SGHRS, YFSETQ. Trimming stripped 2 bases from V and 0 bases from J, with 12 bases between.

The chain employs TRBV4-1 and TRBJ2-3; D is undetermined. This CDR3 is built from 13 residues. Trimming shortened V by 0 bases and J by 5 bases, and 6 bases separated the two germline ends. Germline V CDR1 and CDR2: MGHRA, YSYEKL. CDR3 nucleotide sequence: TGCGCCAGCAGCCAAGAGCTTAGAGATACGCAGTATTTT. This encodes CASSQELRDTQYF.

In this sample, this clone turned up a few times. The V gene is TRBV4-3, the J gene TRBJ2-3; the D is unclear. Germline V gene data show CDR1 as LGHNA and CDR2 as YSLEER. The V end was cut by 1 base, the J end by 0 bases, with 5 bases between. This CDR3 has 14 amino acids. CDR3 nucleotide sequence: TGCGCCAGCAGCCAAGCCCAGAGCACAGATACGCAGTATTTT. Its translation: CASSQAQSTDTQYF.

V gene TRBV29-1 combines with J gene TRBJ2-3, with D possibly being TRBD2 (5 bases). The CDR3 length is 14 residues. Germline assignment: CDR1 SQVTM and CDR2 ANQGSEA. With 4 bases removed from V and 7 bases from J, the gap between germline ends came to 18 bases. The chain's CDR3 is CSVAGGSFMNTQYF. CDR3 DNA sequence: TGCAGCGTTGCGGGCGGGTCCTTCATGAATACGCAGTATTTT.

This rearrangement joins TRBV7-8 to TRBJ2-5; no firm D call. Germline V CDR1 and CDR2: SGHVS, FQNEAQ. This CDR3 is built from 16 residues. Trimming shortened V by 0 bases and J by 1 base, and 12 bases separated the two germline ends. Here the CDR3 reads CASSLARIAIQETQYF. The CDR3 bases are TGTGCCAGCAGCTTAGCGCGAATCGCGATCCAAGAGACCCAGTACTTC.

The chain combines TRBV28 with TRBJ2-3; no definite D call. V lost 3 bases, J lost 9 bases, and 7 bases lay in between. The germline V gene encodes CDR1 MDHEN and CDR2 SYDVKM. The CDR3 spans 11 residues. CDR3 region: CASSFPPTQYF. CDR3 sequence (DNA): TGTGCCAGCAGTTTTCCCCCAACGCAGTATTTT.

This clone was picked up one time. The chain has TRBV7-8 and TRBJ2-1, with 8 bases fitting TRBD2. The CDR3 is made up of 16 amino acids. Trimming removed 4 bases from V and 8 bases from J; junction bases left unmatched: 13. CDR1 SGHVS and CDR2 FQNEAQ come from the germline V gene. CDR3 residues: CASSYLAGSLEDEQFF. The CDR3 DNA reads as TGTGCCAGCAGCTATTTAGCGGGATCTTTAGAGGATGAGCAGTTCTTC.

V gene TRBV27 combines with J gene TRBJ2-3; D is possibly TRBD1 (5 bases). Between the trimmed V and J ends, which lost 2 bases and 6 bases, there was a span of 21 bases. CDR1 is MNHEY, CDR2 SMNVEV, per germline (reference sequence). This CDR3 spans 17 amino acids. The CDR3 DNA is TGTGCCAGCAGTTTAGTCCGGACATGGGGCTTCGCGGATACGCAGTATTTT. This sequence encodes CASSLVRTWGFADTQYF.

CDR3 sequence reads: CASSLDSPINQPQHF. Written as DNA, the CDR3 is TGCGCCAGCAGCCTGGACAGTCCTATCAATCAGCCCCAGCATTTT. V gene TRBV5-1 combines with J gene TRBJ1-5; possibly TRBD1 for D (6 bases). The germline V gene encodes CDR1 SGHRS and CDR2 YFSETQ. The V gene lost 4 bases and the J gene lost 3 bases, with 14 bases spanning the gap. CDR3 length equals 15 residues.

The chain is built from TRBV28 and TRBJ2-5, with D perhaps matching TRBD1 (6 bases). The CDR3 spans 14 residues. Germline lookup yields CDR1 MDHEN and CDR2 SYDVKM. Deletions cut 5 bases from V and 5 bases from J, with 15 bases between. The CDR3 region is CASSQPQGRETQYF. The CDR3 coding sequence is TGTGCCAGCAGTCAACCACAGGGTCGGGAGACCCAGTACTTC.

V is TRBV7-9 and J is TRBJ2-7, with 8 bases lining up with TRBD1. J gave up 1 base and V 5 bases, and 13 bases lay outside the gene matches. The CDR3 is made up of 17 amino acids. From germline, CDR1 is SEHNR and CDR2 FQNEAQ (reference sequence). CDR3 sequence reads: CASSPAAGTGGSYEQYF. As DNA, the CDR3 is TGTGCCAGCAGCCCAGCTGCCGGGACAGGAGGATCCTACGAGCAGTACTTC.

This rearrangement joins TRBV10-2 to TRBJ2-5, with 7 nucleotides matching TRBD1. CDR3 size: 15 residues. CDR1 and CDR2 (germline): WSHSY, SAAADI. Trimming took 8 bases from V and 3 from J; bases not matched to a gene: 12. The CDR3 DNA follows: TGCGCCAGCCTTTTGAGGGGGCGGACGAAAGAGACCCAGTACTTC. This sequence encodes CASLLRGRTKETQYF.

This rearrangement joins TRBV5-1 to TRBJ2-3, with 7 bases aligning to TRBD2. The germline V gene encodes CDR1 SGHRS and CDR2 YFSETQ. CDR3 size: 16 residues. With V trimmed by 5 bases and J by 1 base, 10 bases remained unmatched. CDR3: CASSLIKGGGTDTQYF. The CDR3 DNA follows: TGCGCCAGCAGTTTAATCAAGGGAGGGGGCACAGATACGCAGTATTTT.